This T cell receptor (beta chain) was documented in a study of T cell responses to AZD1222 COVID-19 vaccine. Using immunoSEQ multiplex PCR, the repertoire was profiled, and TCRdb retains in-frame clones only, with some absent. The sample gives about 120,000 clones, roughly four fifths of which show up once; less than 5% is in the top ten. This clone came up a few times. The CDR3 is made up of 13 amino acids. The J segment lost 3 bases and the V segment lost 4 bases, leaving 0 bases of the junction unmatched. The germline V gene encodes CDR1 MNHEY and CDR2 SMNVEV (reference sequence). The genes are TRBV27 and TRBJ1-1; 9 bases line up with TRBD1. The origin of this receptor is an adult in good health. Sequenced material: peripheral blood, taken on day 0 of AZD1222 vaccination. CDR3 in DNA: TGTGCCAGCAGTTGGACAGGGGACACTGAAGCTTTCTTT. Translating it yields CASSWTGDTEAFF.